These T cell receptor beta chains were read from a single sample in a study of siplizumab effects on memory and regulatory T cells. Data came from immunoSEQ multiplex PCR; TCRdb stores just in-frame clones and leaves some out. The sample lists roughly 56,000 clones; approximately 95% were seen once. Material: CD8+ T cells sorted from blood. Every receptor here comes from a human donor in good health. CDR3s include the opening cysteine and the closing phenylalanine or tryptophan. Each record gives: V gene, J gene, clone size, D gene, CDR3 DNA, CDR3 protein. The D gene is left open where the match is weak. Expanded clones get a size class; other rows say once, few or many, or leave the size out.

v_call: TRBV5-1
j_call: TRBJ2-1
clone_size: once
d_call: .
cdr3_nt: TGCGCCAGCAGCTTGGAGAGCCCGGGGTACAATGAGCAGTTCTTC
cdr3_aa: CASSLESPGYNEQFF

v_call: TRBV19
j_call: TRBJ2-3
clone_size: .
d_call: .
cdr3_nt: TGTGCCAGTAGTGGCGTAGTGGATACGCAGTATTTT
cdr3_aa: CASSGVVDTQYF

v_call: TRBV7-9
j_call: TRBJ2-1
clone_size: once
d_call: TRBD2
cdr3_nt: TGTGCGACAGCGGGAGCGACACACAATGAGCAGTTCTTC
cdr3_aa: CATAGATHNEQFF

v_call: TRBV6-5
j_call: TRBJ1-1
clone_size: .
d_call: .
cdr3_nt: TGTGCCAGCAGTTACGCGGACAGCCATGAAGCTTTCTTT
cdr3_aa: CASSYADSHEAFF

v_call: TRBV10-3
j_call: TRBJ2-7
clone_size: .
d_call: .
cdr3_nt: TGTGCCATCAGTGAGCCGGACGGGGCGCGGGAGCAGTACTTC
cdr3_aa: CAISEPDGAREQYF

v_call: TRBV7-2
j_call: TRBJ1-1
clone_size: .
d_call: .
cdr3_nt: TGTGCCAGCAGCTTAGTCTGGTTCGATGGCAGCGAAAACGAAGCTTTCTTT
cdr3_aa: CASSLVWFDGSENEAFF

v_call: TRBV9
j_call: TRBJ2-1
clone_size: .
d_call: .
cdr3_nt: TGTGCCAGCAGCGTATGGGGGGGCGATGAGCAGTTCTTC
cdr3_aa: CASSVWGGDEQFF

v_call: TRBV9
j_call: TRBJ2-1
clone_size: .
d_call: .
cdr3_nt: TGTGCCAGCAGCGTAGGAGGGTCCAGCTCCTACAATGAGCAGTTCTTC
cdr3_aa: CASSVGGSSSYNEQFF

v_call: TRBV27
j_call: TRBJ1-5
clone_size: .
d_call: TRBD1
cdr3_nt: TGTGCCAGCAGGAGGACAGGGGGTAATCAGCCCCAGCATTTT
cdr3_aa: CASRRTGGNQPQHF

v_call: TRBV9
j_call: TRBJ1-1
clone_size: .
d_call: .
cdr3_nt: TGTGCCAGCAGCGTAGAAAAGGGGGAAGCTTTCTTT
cdr3_aa: CASSVEKGEAFF

v_call: TRBV7-6
j_call: TRBJ2-1
clone_size: many
d_call: TRBD1
cdr3_nt: TGTGCCAGCAGCCTTGGGACAGGGCCCTACAATGAGCAGTTCTTC
cdr3_aa: CASSLGTGPYNEQFF

v_call: TRBV11-2
j_call: TRBJ2-7
clone_size: .
d_call: .
cdr3_nt: TGTGCCAGCAGCCCCGGGGGCAGGGCCCACGAGCAGTACTTC
cdr3_aa: CASSPGGRAHEQYF

v_call: TRBV14
j_call: TRBJ1-1
clone_size: .
d_call: .
cdr3_nt: TGTGCCAGCAGCCAAGAGTATAGGGAAGGTACTGAAGCTTTCTTT
cdr3_aa: CASSQEYREGTEAFF

v_call: TRBV5-4
j_call: TRBJ2-2
clone_size: .
d_call: .
cdr3_nt: TGTGCCAGCAGCTTGTGGGGGTCCGGGGAGCTGTTTTTT
cdr3_aa: CASSLWGSGELFF

v_call: TRBV5-1
j_call: TRBJ1-3
clone_size: .
d_call: TRBD1
cdr3_nt: TGCGCCAGCAGCTTCGGACAGGGGACTGACACCATATATTTT
cdr3_aa: CASSFGQGTDTIYF

v_call: TRBV9
j_call: TRBJ1-3
clone_size: .
d_call: TRBD1
cdr3_nt: TGTGCCAGCAGCGCGGACAGGACCTCTGGAAACACCATATATTTT
cdr3_aa: CASSADRTSGNTIYF

v_call: TRBV6-4
j_call: TRBJ2-2
clone_size: medium-sized
d_call: .
cdr3_nt: TGTGCCAGCAGTGACTCGGCCACCGGGGAGCTGTTTTTT
cdr3_aa: CASSDSATGELFF

v_call: TRBV5-1
j_call: TRBJ2-3
clone_size: medium-sized
d_call: .
cdr3_nt: TGCGCCAGCAGGCGACAGACGGGTGGCGATACGCAGTATTTT
cdr3_aa: CASRRQTGGDTQYF

v_call: TRBV14
j_call: TRBJ2-1
clone_size: .
d_call: .
cdr3_nt: TGTGCCAGCACGGACGGATACAATGAGCAGTTCTTC
cdr3_aa: CASTDGYNEQFF

v_call: TRBV6-5
j_call: TRBJ2-5
clone_size: .
d_call: .
cdr3_nt: TGTGCCAGCAGTTACCCTGGGAAGACCCAGTACTTC
cdr3_aa: CASSYPGKTQYF

v_call: TRBV7-9
j_call: TRBJ1-3
clone_size: .
d_call: .
cdr3_nt: TGTGCCAGCAGCTCTACGGGAGGCTCTGGAAACACCATATATTTT
cdr3_aa: CASSSTGGSGNTIYF